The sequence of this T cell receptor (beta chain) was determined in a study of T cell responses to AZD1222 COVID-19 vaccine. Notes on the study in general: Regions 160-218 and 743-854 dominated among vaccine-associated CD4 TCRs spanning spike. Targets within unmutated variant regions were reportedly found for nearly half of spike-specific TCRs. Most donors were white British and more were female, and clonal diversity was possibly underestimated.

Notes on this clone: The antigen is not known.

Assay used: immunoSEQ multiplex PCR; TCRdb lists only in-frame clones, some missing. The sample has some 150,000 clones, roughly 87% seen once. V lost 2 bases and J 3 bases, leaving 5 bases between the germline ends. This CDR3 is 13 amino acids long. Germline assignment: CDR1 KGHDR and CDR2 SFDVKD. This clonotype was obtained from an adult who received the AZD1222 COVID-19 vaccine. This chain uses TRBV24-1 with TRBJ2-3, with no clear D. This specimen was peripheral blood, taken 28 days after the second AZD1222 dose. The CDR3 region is CATSDSRTDTQYF. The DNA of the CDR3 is TGTGCCACCAGTGATTCCAGAACAGATACGCAGTATTTT.